The 4 T cell receptor beta chains reported below all come from one sample, sequenced in a study of cytomegalovirus exposure and HLA in healthy donors. PCR used 60 Vbeta primers and 13 Jbeta primers. The table came from immunoSEQ multiplex PCR; TCRdb's copy has only in-frame clones and leaves some out. There are 180,000 or so clones in the sample; approximately 79% occur only once, and about 14% lies in the top ten. The specimen sequenced was PBMCs. These receptors were taken from a man between 50 and 59 years old in good health and CMV-seropositive.

This chain uses TRBV4-3 with TRBJ2-7; a weak D match, TRBD1 (5 bases). The V and J ends lost 4 bases and 2 bases respectively, with 15 bases between them. This CDR3 comprises 15 residues. Germline CDR1 reads LGHNA; CDR2 reads YSLEER. CDR3 protein: CASSPGPGYTYEQYF. As DNA, the CDR3 is TGCGCCAGCAGCCCAGGCCCAGGGTATACCTACGAGCAGTACTTC.

The chain employs TRBV19 and TRBJ1-5; TRBD1 agrees at 7 bases. V lost 5 bases and J lost 3; bases outside the gene matches: 4. The CDR3 contains 14 residues. Germline V CDR1 and CDR2: LNHDA, SQIVND (reference sequence). DNA of the CDR3: TGTGCCAGTAGTCCGACAGGGATCAATCAGCCCCAGCATTTT. It specifies CASSPTGINQPQHF.

This rearrangement joins TRBV7-8 to TRBJ2-7; D possibly corresponds to TRBD2 (5 bases). Trimming took off 5 bases at V and 7 bases at J, with 9 bases between the two ends. Germline CDR1 reads SGHVS; CDR2 reads FQNEAQ. The CDR3 length is 11 residues. This CDR3 reads CASSLTGEQYF. The CDR3 bases are TGTGCCAGCAGCCTTACGGGGGAGCAGTACTTC.

The chain employs TRBV7-9 and TRBJ2-6; the match to TRBD2 covers 7 bases. V lost 6 bases and J lost 2; bases outside the gene matches: 4. The CDR3 is 15 residues long. CDR1 is SEHNR, CDR2 FQNEAQ, per germline (reference sequence). As DNA, the CDR3 is TGTGCCAGCAGTTTCCGGGGGGCTGGGGCCAACGTCCTGACTTTC. The encoded protein is CASSFRGAGANVLTF.